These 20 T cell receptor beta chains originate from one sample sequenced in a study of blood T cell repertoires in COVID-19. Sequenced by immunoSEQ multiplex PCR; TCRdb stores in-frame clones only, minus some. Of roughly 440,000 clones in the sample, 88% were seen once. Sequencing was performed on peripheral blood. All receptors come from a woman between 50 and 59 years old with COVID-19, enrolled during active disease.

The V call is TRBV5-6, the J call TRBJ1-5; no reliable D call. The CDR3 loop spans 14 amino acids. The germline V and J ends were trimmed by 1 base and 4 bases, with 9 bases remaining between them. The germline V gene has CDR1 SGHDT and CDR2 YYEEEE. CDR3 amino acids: CASSLLRENQPQHF. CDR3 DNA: TGTGCCAGCAGCTTGTTACGGGAAAATCAGCCCCAGCATTTT. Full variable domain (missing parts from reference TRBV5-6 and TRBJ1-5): DAGVTQSPTHLIKTRGQQVTLRCSPKSGHDTVSWYQQALGQGPQFIFQYYEEEERQRGNFPDRFSGHQFPNYSSELNVNALLLGDSALYLCASSLLRENQPQHFGDGTRLSIL.

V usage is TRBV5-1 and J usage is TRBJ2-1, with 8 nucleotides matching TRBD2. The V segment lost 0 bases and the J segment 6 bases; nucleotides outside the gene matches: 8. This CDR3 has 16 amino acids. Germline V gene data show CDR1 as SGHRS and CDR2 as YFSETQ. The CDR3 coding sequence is TGCGCCAGCAGCTTGGACCTAAGCGGGGGAGCCAATGAGCAGTTCTTC. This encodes CASSLDLSGGANEQFF.

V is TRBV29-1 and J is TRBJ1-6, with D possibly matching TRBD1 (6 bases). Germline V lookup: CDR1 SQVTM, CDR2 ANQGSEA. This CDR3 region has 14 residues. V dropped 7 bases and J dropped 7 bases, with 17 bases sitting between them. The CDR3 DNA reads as TGCAGCGGCCGGGAGGCAGGGGAGAATTCACCCCTCCACTTT. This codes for CSGREAGENSPLHF. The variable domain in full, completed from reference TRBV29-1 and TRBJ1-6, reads SAVISQKPSRDICQRGTSLTIQCQVDSQVTMMFWYRQQPGQSLTLIATANQGSEATYESGFVIDKFPISRPNLTFSTLTVSNMSPEDSSIYLCSGREAGENSPLHFGNGTRLTVT.

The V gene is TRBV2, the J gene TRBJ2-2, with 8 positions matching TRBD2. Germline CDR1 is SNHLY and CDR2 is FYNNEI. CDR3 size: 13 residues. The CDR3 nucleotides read TGTGCTGGGCGGGGGGAGGCGGCCGGGGAGCTGTTTTTT. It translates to CAGRGEAAGELFF.

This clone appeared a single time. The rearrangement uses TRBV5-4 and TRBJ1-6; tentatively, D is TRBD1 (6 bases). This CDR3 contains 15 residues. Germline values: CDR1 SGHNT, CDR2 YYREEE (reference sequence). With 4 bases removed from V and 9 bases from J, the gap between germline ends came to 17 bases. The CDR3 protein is CASSNRDTPSSPLHF. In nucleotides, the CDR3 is TGTGCCAGCAGCAACCGGGACACTCCAAGTTCACCCCTCCACTTT.

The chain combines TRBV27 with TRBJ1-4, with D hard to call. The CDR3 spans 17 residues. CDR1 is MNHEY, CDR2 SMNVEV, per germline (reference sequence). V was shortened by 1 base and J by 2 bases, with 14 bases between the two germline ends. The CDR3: CASSLYSGGRTNEKLFF. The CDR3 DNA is TGTGCCAGCAGTTTATACAGCGGTGGGAGGACTAATGAAAAACTGTTTTTT. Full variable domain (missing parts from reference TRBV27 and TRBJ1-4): EAQVTQNPRYLITVTGKKLTVTCSQNMNHEYMSWYRQDPGLGLRQIYYSMNVEVTDKGDVPEGYKVSRKEKRNFPLILESPSPNQTSLYFCASSLYSGGRTNEKLFFGSGTQLSVL.

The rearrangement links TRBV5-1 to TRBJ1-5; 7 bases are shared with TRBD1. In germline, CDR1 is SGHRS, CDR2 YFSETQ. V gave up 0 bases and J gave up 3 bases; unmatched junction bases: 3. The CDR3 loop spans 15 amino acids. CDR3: CASSLGRGPNQPQHF. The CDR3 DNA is TGCGCCAGCAGCTTGGGAAGGGGGCCCAATCAGCCCCAGCATTTT. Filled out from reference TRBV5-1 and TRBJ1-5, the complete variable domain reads KAGVTQTPRYLIKTRGQQVTLSCSPISGHRSVSWYQQTPGQGLQFLFEYFSETQRNKGNFPGRFSGRQFSNSRSEMNVSTLELGDSALYLCASSLGRGPNQPQHFGDGTRLSIL.

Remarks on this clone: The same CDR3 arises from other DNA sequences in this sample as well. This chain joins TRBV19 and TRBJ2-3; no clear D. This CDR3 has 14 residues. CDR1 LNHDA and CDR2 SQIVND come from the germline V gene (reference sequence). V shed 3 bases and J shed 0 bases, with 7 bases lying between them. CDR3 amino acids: CASSISGSTDTQYF. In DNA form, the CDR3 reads TGTGCCAGTAGTATTTCAGGTAGCACAGATACGCAGTATTTT.

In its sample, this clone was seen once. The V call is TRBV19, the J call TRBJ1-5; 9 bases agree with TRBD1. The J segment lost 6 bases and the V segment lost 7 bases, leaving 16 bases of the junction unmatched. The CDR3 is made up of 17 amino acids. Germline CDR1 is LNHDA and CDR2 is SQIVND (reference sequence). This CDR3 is CASTPAGSGQGVQPQHF. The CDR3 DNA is TGTGCCAGTACCCCCGCCGGCTCGGGACAGGGAGTTCAGCCCCAGCATTTT.

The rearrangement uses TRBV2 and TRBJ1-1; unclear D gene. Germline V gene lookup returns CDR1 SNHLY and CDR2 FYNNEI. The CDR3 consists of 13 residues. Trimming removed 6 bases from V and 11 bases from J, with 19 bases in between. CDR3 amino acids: CASSPPDPGGAFF. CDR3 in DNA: TGTGCCAGCAGCCCCCCGGATCCCGGCGGGGCTTTCTTT.

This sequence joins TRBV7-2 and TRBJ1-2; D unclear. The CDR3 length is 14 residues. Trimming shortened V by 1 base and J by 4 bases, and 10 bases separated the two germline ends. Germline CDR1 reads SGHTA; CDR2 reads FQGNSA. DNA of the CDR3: TGTGCCAGCAGCTTAGGGTCAGGATCCTATGGCTACACCTTC. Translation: CASSLGSGSYGYTF.

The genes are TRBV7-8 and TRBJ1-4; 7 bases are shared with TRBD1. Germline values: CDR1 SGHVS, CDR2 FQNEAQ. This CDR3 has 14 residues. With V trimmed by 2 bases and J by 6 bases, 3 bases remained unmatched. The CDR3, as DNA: TGTGCCAGCAGCTTACATGGGACAGATGAAAAACTGTTTTTT. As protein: CASSLHGTDEKLFF.

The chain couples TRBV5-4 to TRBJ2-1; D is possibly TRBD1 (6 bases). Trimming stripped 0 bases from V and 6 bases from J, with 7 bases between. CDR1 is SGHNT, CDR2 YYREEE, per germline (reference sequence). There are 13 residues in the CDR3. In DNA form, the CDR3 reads TGTGCCAGCAGCTTGGTGGGGGCCAATGAGCAGTTCTTC. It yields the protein CASSLVGANEQFF.

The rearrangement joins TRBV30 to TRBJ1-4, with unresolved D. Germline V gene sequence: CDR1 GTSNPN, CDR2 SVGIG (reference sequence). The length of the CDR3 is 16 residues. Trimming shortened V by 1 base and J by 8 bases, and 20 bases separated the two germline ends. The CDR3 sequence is CAWSGAEAGGGEKLFF. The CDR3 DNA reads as TGTGCCTGGAGTGGGGCAGAGGCAGGAGGAGGGGAAAAACTGTTTTTT.

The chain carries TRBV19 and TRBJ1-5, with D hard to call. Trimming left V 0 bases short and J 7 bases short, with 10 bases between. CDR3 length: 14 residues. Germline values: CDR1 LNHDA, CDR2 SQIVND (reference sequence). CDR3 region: CASSIEGGPQPQHF. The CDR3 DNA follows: TGTGCCAGTAGTATAGAGGGAGGACCCCAGCCCCAGCATTTT.

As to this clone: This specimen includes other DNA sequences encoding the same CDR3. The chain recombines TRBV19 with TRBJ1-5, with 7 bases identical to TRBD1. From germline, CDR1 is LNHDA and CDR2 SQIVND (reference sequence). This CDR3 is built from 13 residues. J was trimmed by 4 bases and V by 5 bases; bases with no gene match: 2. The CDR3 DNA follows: TGTGCCAGTAGTTCGACAGGGAATCAGCCCCAGCATTTT. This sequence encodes CASSSTGNQPQHF.

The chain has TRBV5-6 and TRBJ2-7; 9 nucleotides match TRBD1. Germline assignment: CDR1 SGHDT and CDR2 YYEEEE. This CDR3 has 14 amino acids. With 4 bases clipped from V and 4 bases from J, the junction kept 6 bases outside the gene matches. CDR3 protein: CASSPGTGSYEQYF. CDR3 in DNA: TGTGCCAGCAGCCCCGGGACAGGGTCGTACGAGCAGTACTTC.

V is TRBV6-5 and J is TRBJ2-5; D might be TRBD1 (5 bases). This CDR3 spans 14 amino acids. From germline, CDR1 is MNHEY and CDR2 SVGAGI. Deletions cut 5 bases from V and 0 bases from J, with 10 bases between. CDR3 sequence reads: CASSLRTYQETQYF. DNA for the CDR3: TGTGCCAGCAGTCTCCGGACATACCAAGAGACCCAGTACTTC.

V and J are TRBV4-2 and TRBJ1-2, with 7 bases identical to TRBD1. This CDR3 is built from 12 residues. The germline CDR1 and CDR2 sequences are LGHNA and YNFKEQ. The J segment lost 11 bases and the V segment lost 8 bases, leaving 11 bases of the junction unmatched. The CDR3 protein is CASGQAWLRYTF. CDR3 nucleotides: TGTGCCAGCGGACAGGCGTGGCTAAGGTACACCTTC.

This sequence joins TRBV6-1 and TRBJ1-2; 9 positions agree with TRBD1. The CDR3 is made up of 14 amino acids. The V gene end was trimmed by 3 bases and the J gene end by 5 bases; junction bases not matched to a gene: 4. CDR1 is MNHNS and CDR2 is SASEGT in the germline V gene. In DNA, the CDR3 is TGTGCCAGCAGTGATCGGGGACAGGGTTATGGCTACACCTTC. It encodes CASSDRGQGYGYTF.